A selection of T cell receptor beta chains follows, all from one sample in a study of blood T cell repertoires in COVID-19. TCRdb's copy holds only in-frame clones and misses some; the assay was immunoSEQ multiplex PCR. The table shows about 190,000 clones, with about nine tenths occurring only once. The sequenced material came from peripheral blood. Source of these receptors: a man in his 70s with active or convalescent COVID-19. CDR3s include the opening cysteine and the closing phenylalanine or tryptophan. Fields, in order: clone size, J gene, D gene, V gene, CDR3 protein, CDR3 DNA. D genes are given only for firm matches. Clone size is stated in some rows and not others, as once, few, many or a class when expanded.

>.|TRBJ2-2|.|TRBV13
CASSLGGRTGELFF
TGTGCCAGCAGCTTAGGGGGCCGGACCGGGGAGCTGTTTTTT
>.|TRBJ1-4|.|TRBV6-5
CASSQGSTNEKLFF
TGTGCCAGCAGCCAGGGGTCAACTAATGAAAAACTGTTTTTT
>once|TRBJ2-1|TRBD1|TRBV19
CASSINIRDRLYNEQFF
TGTGCCAGTAGTATAAACATCCGGGACAGACTCTACAATGAGCAGTTCTTC
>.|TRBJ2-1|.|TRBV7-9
CASSADRGSYNEQFF
TGTGCCAGCAGCGCGGACAGAGGATCCTACAATGAGCAGTTCTTC
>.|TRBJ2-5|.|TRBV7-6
CASSLLGHPVVETQYF
TGTGCCAGCAGCTTACTCGGACACCCGGTTGTCGAGACCCAGTACTTC
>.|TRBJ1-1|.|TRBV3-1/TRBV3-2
CASSFPGFTEAFF
TGTGCCAGCAGCTTCCCGGGTTTCACTGAAGCTTTCTTT
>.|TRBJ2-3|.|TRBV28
CASRRLKTSDTQYF
TGTGCCAGCAGGCGACTAAAGACGTCAGATACGCAGTATTTT
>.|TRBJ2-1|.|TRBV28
CASSPTSTVNEQFF
TGTGCCAGCAGCCCCACTAGTACCGTAAATGAGCAGTTCTTC
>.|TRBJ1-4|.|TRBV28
CASSLGGRGNEKLFF
TGTGCCAGCAGTTTAGGGGGGAGGGGGAATGAAAAACTGTTTTTT
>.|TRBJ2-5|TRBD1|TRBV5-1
CASSSGTAKETQYF
TGCGCCAGCAGCTCCGGGACAGCCAAAGAGACCCAGTACTTC
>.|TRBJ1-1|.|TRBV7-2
CASTQSWGGAEAFF
TGTGCCAGCACCCAAAGCTGGGGGGGGGCTGAAGCTTTCTTT
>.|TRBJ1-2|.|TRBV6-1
CASSDTDYGYTF
TGTGCCAGCAGTGACACTGACTATGGCTACACCTTC
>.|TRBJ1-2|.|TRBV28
CASFTDRPSGRYTF
TGTGCCAGTTTTACCGACAGGCCGTCAGGTCGCTACACCTTC
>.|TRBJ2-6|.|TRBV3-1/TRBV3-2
CASSQVTRHSGANVLTF
TGTGCCAGCAGCCAAGTCACCAGACACTCTGGGGCCAACGTCCTGACTTTC
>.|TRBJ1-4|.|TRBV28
CATQRDSSTNEKLFF
TGTGCCACCCAGCGAGACAGCTCAACTAATGAAAAACTGTTTTTT
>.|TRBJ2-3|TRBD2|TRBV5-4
CASSKRGADTQYF
TGTGCCAGCAGCAAGCGGGGGGCAGATACGCAGTATTTT
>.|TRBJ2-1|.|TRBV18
CATLFPQRNEQFF
TGTGCCACCCTTTTCCCTCAGCGCAATGAGCAGTTCTTC
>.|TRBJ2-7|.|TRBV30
CASGRAYEQYF
TGTGCCTCGGGACGGGCCTACGAGCAGTACTTC
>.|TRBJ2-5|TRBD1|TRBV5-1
CASSWTGVQETQYF
TGCGCCAGCAGCTGGACAGGAGTCCAAGAGACCCAGTACTTC
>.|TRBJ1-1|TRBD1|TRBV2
CASLLGQGMNTEAFF
TGTGCCAGCCTGCTTGGACAGGGGATGAACACTGAAGCTTTCTTT
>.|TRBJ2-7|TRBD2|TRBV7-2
CASSPKTSGGKYF
TGTGCCAGCAGCCCAAAGACTAGCGGGGGGAAGTACTTC
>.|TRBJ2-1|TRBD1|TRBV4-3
CASSQRQGNEQFF
TGCGCCAGCAGCCAACGACAGGGCAATGAGCAGTTCTTC
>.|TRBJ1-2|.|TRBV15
CATSRGGSYGYTF
TGTGCCACCAGCAGAGGGGGCAGCTATGGCTACACCTTC
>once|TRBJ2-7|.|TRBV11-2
CASSLGWVRGYEQYF
TGTGCCAGCAGCTTAGGTTGGGTCAGGGGCTACGAGCAGTACTTC
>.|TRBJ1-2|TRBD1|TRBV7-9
CASTGDRANYGYTF
TGTGCCAGCACCGGGGACAGGGCGAACTATGGCTACACCTTC
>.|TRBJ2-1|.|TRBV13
CASSLTGNEQFF
TGTGCCAGCAGCTTAACGGGGAATGAGCAGTTCTTC
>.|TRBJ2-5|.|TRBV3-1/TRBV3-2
CASSPRYARRETQYF
TGTGCCAGCAGCCCGAGATATGCCCGGAGGGAGACCCAGTACTTC
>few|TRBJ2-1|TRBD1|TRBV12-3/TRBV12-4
CASSNTGERVF
TGTGCCAGCAGCAATACAGGGGAACGGGTCTTC
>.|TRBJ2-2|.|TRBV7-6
CASSLERANTGELFF
TGTGCCAGCAGCTTAGAGCGGGCAAACACCGGGGAGCTGTTTTTT
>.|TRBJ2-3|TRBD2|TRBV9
CASSVGVSGRTDTQYF
TGTGCCAGCAGCGTAGGGGTTAGCGGGAGGACAGATACGCAGTATTTT
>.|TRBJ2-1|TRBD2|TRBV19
CASSKGLVPQSEQFF
TGTGCCAGTAGTAAGGGACTAGTACCCCAAAGTGAGCAGTTCTTC
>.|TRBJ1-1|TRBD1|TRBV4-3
CASSQADRVGTEAFF
TGCGCCAGCAGCCAGGCTGACAGGGTTGGCACTGAAGCTTTCTTT
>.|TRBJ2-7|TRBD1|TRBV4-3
CASSQDRGQGVYEQYF
TGCGCCAGCAGCCAAGATCGCGGACAGGGCGTCTACGAGCAGTACTTC
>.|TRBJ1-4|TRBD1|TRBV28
CASSIMTGLEEKLFF
TGTGCCAGCAGCATCATGACAGGGTTGGAAGAAAAACTGTTTTTT
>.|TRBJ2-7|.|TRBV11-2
CASSLVLGLEQYF
TGTGCCAGCAGCTTAGTCTTGGGCCTCGAGCAGTACTTC
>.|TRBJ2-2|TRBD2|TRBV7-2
CASSLGGSGSINTGELFF
TGTGCCAGCAGCCTAGGGGGTAGCGGGAGTATCAACACCGGGGAGCTGTTTTTT
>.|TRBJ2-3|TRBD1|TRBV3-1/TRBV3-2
CASSQQGVQSHTQYF
TGTGCCAGCAGCCAGCAGGGGGTTCAATCGCATACGCAGTATTTT
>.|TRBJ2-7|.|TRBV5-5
CASIGHAGTYEQYF
TGTGCCAGCATCGGCCACGCAGGGACCTACGAGCAGTACTTC
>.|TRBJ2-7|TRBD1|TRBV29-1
CSVREQGASYEQYF
TGCAGCGTAAGGGAACAGGGGGCTTCCTACGAGCAGTACTTC
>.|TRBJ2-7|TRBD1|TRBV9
CASSPSLGQDSYEQYF
TGTGCCAGCAGCCCCAGTCTGGGACAGGACTCCTACGAGCAGTACTTC
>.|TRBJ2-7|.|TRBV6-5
CASRRATIGYAEQYF
TGTGCCAGCAGACGCGCAACGATCGGGTATGCCGAGCAGTACTTC
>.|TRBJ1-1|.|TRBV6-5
CASSLLGGAEAFF
TGTGCCAGCAGCCTACTTGGAGGAGCTGAAGCTTTCTTT
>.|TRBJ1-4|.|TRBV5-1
CASSLGQATNEKLFF
TGCGCCAGCAGCTTGGGGCAGGCAACTAATGAAAAACTGTTTTTT
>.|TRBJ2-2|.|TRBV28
CASPSAGNPTGELFF
TGTGCCAGCCCTTCCGCAGGGAACCCCACCGGGGAGCTGTTTTTT
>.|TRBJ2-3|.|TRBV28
CASSGGTGGDPTDTQYF
TGTGCCAGCAGTGGGGGGACTGGAGGGGACCCCACAGATACGCAGTATTTT
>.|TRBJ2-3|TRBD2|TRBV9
CASSVTSGRTSTDTQYF
TGTGCCAGCAGCGTAACTAGCGGGAGGACTAGCACAGATACGCAGTATTTT
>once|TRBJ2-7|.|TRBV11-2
CASSLSDTYEQYF
TGTGCCAGCAGCCTCAGTGATACCTACGAGCAGTACTTC
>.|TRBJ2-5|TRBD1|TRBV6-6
CASTPTGEETQYF
TGTGCCAGCACCCCGACAGGGGAAGAGACCCAGTACTTC
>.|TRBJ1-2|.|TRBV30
CAWSVRGGYGYTF
TGTGCCTGGAGTGTGCGGGGCGGCTATGGCTACACCTTC
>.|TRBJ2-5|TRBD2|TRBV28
CASSLMGLAGRTQYF
TGTGCCAGCAGTTTGATGGGACTAGCCGGTCGGACCCAGTACTTC
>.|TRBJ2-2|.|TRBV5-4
CASSPKGGLGGELFF
TGTGCCAGCAGCCCCAAGGGGGGGCTGGGCGGGGAGCTGTTTTTT